This T cell receptor (beta chain) stems from a study of blood T cells in healthy people across ages. The CDR3 sequence is 20 residues long. Germline V gene lookup returns CDR1 SGHTA and CDR2 FQGNSA. J gave up 7 bases and V 5 bases, and 17 bases lay outside the gene matches. For the second PCR, which ran for roughly 6 to 12 cycles, a sample-barcoded 5' primer and a J-beta primer mix were used. TCRdb itself ran the 5' RACE reads through MiXCR, one entry per CDR3 protein. The sample yields roughly 1,100,000 distinct CDR3 sequences, 20% to 25% seen once. These data were also reused for a study on T cells of mothers and their children.

This chain joins TRBV7-2 and TRBJ2-4, with 16 bases lining up with TRBD2. The receptor's source is a girl aged 2-10 years in good health. Sample: blood. CDR3 bases: TGTGCCAGCAGCCGAGAAACCGCCGGGACTAGCGGGGGGGTTCGGAACATTCAGTACTTC. Translating gives CASSRETAGTSGGVRNIQYF.